This entry lists 3 T cell receptor beta chains sequenced from one sample in a study of T cells after yellow fever vaccination. Via MiXCR, TCRdb re-called the 5' RACE reads, giving one row per CDR3 protein. The sample has hundreds of thousands of distinct CDR3 sequences; roughly 14% are singletons. The sample was PBMCs, taken on the day of the yellow fever booster vaccination. The receptors here all came from a man aged 25-40 years who received the YFV17D yellow fever vaccine.

On this clonotype: The DNA is left out, because the CDR3 cannot be placed on it with certainty; the CDR3 is given as TCRdb lists it. This sequence joins TRBV24-1 and TRBJ2-3; the table's D call of TRBD1 was not tested on the DNA. The CDR3 extends over 17 residues, inclusive of both ends. Germline values: CDR1 KGHDR, CDR2 SFDVKD. The CDR3 reads CATSDTSGQGPSDTQYF.

This clonotype showed up many times. This sequence joins TRBV7-9 and TRBJ2-7; D is unclear. The V gene lost 5 bases and the J gene lost 4 bases, with 9 bases spanning the gap. Germline loops: CDR1 SEHNR, CDR2 FQNEAQ (reference sequence). The CDR3 runs 12 residues. The CDR3 nucleotides read TGTGCCAGCAGCCCTCTCTCTTACGAGCAGTACTTC. Translation gives CASSPLSYEQYF.

The genes are TRBV11-2 and TRBJ2-2; 9 bases agree with TRBD1. The CDR3 contains 15 residues. The germline V gene encodes CDR1 SGHAT and CDR2 FQNNGV. V was clipped by 4 bases and J by 4 bases; unmatched bases: 4. The CDR3 loop is CASSSRTGVTGELFF. CDR3 nucleotide sequence: TGTGCCAGCAGCTCCCGGACAGGGGTCACCGGGGAGCTGTTTTTT. The variable domain in full, with the rest retrieved from reference TRBV11-2 and TRBJ2-2, is EAGVAQSPRYKIIEKRQSVAFWCNPISGHATLYWYQQILGQGPKLLIQFQNNGVVDDSQLPKDRFSAERLKGVDSTLKIQPAKLEDSAVYLCASSSRTGVTGELFFGEGSRLTVL.